These 12 T cell receptor beta chains originate from one sample sequenced in a study of T-cell reconstitution after alpha-beta-depleted transplantation in children. Unique molecular identifiers were incorporated when the TCRbeta library was constructed. TCRdb independently ran MiXCR on the PCR reads; one entry per CDR3 protein. The data contain fewer than 750,000 distinct CDR3 sequences, under 25% of them singletons. This specimen was PBMCs, mostly from graft donor cells, taken 360 days after TCRalphabeta/CD19-depleted stem cell transplant. The receptor source for this set is a boy in the first two years of life who had a stem cell transplant for acute myeloid leukemia, so the T cells may come from the graft donor.

V gene TRBV20-1 combines with J gene TRBJ1-6; maybe TRBD1 (5 bases). Trimming took 4 bases from V and 4 from J, leaving 8 bases between them. The CDR3 consists of 13 residues. The germline gives CDR1 DFQATT, CDR2 SNEGSKA (reference sequence). The CDR3 sequence is CSATGHYNSPLHF. CDR3 sequence (DNA): TGCAGTGCTACCGGACATTATAATTCACCCCTCCACTTT.

The gene calls are TRBV12-3 or TRBV12-4 and TRBJ2-7, with 7 bases aligning to TRBD2. The CDR3 totals 13 residues. With 3 bases clipped from V and 5 bases from J, the junction kept 4 bases outside the gene matches. The CDR3 loop is CASSFSTSNEQYF. CDR3 coding DNA: TGTGCCAGCAGTTTTTCGACTAGCAACGAGCAGTACTTC.

CDR3 DNA: TGCAGCGTTGCCTTCTCGGGGGACGAGCAGTACTTC. Protein sequence: CSVAFSGDEQYF. V is TRBV29-1 and J is TRBJ2-7, with a tentative D call TRBD2 (6 bases). Trimming stripped 4 bases from V and 5 bases from J, with 12 bases between. The CDR3 is 12 amino acids. Germline CDR1 and CDR2: SQVTM and ANQGSEA.

This clonotype has a count of ten or more. The chain joins TRBV18 to TRBJ1-5; the D is unclear. V lost 5 bases and J 5 bases, leaving 10 bases between the germline ends. This CDR3 comprises 13 residues. Germline lookup yields CDR1 KGHSH and CDR2 LQKENI. The CDR3 DNA sequence: TGTGCCAGCTCAGAAGACCGAGATCAGCCCCAGCATTTT. This encodes CASSEDRDQPQHF.

V and J are TRBV5-1 and TRBJ2-5, with 7 nucleotides matching TRBD1. The CDR3 has 16 residues. Looked up from germline, CDR1 is SGHRS and CDR2 is YFSETQ. The ends lost 0 bases at V and 2 bases at J; junction bases unmatched: 7. The CDR3 loop reads CASSLVVGTAQETQYF. CDR3 DNA sequence: TGCGCCAGCAGCTTGGTTGTCGGGACAGCTCAAGAGACCCAGTACTTC.

This clonotype has a handful of counts. This sequence joins TRBV11-2 and TRBJ2-1; possibly TRBD1 or TRBD2 for D (7 bases each). CDR1 is SGHAT and CDR2 is FQNNGV in the germline V gene. The CDR3 runs 19 residues. Trimming shortened V by 4 bases and J by 5 bases, and 27 bases separated the two germline ends. CDR3 in amino acids: CASSYLRGGGSRFHNEQFF. CDR3 DNA: TGTGCCAGCAGCTACCTCAGGGGAGGGGGCAGTAGGTTCCACAATGAGCAGTTCTTC.

This clonotype was detected only a few times. The V gene is TRBV7-2, the J gene TRBJ2-2; maybe TRBD1 (5 bases). The CDR3 runs to 15 residues. Trimming removed 0 bases from V and 2 bases from J, with 7 bases in between. Germline CDR1 SGHTA, CDR2 FQGNSA. The CDR3 DNA is TGTGCCAGCAGCTTAGCCCAGGGTAACACCGGGGAGCTGTTTTTT. Its translation is CASSLAQGNTGELFF. Full variable domain (missing parts from reference TRBV7-2 and TRBJ2-2): GAGVSQSPSNKVTEKGKDVELRCDPISGHTALYWYRQSLGQGLEFLIYFQGNSAPDKSGLPSDRFSAERTGGSVSTLTIQRTQQEDSAVYLCASSLAQGNTGELFFGEGSRLTVL.

This clonotype was observed a few times. This chain connects TRBV11-2 to TRBJ2-5; tentatively, D is TRBD1 (6 bases). Trimming left V 5 bases short and J 2 bases short, with 15 bases between. Germline V gene lookup returns CDR1 SGHAT and CDR2 FQNNGV. The CDR3 has 15 amino acids. This chain's CDR3 is CASSHPADSQETQYF. Here the CDR3 DNA reads TGTGCCAGCAGCCACCCTGCGGACAGTCAAGAGACCCAGTACTTC.

The V gene is TRBV6-2 or TRBV6-3, the J gene TRBJ2-3; D is tentatively TRBD1 or TRBD2 (5 bases each). The V gene lost 10 bases and the J gene lost 0 bases, with 14 bases spanning the gap. Germline CDR1 reads MNHEY; CDR2 reads SVGEGT. CDR3 length: 14 residues. CDR3 sequence (DNA): TGTGCCACTTCCGGGACGCAGAGCACAGATACGCAGTATTTT. This sequence encodes CATSGTQSTDTQYF.

This clonotype was counted at least ten times. The chain employs TRBV7-3 and TRBJ2-3; D is perhaps TRBD1 (6 bases). This CDR3 spans 16 amino acids. CDR1 is SGHTA and CDR2 is FQGTGA in the germline V gene. Between the trimmed V and J ends, which lost 5 bases and 2 bases, there was a span of 17 bases. CDR3 region: CASSPHQQGSTDTQYF. Written as DNA, the CDR3 is TGTGCCAGCAGCCCCCATCAGCAGGGGTCCACAGATACGCAGTATTTT.

This clonotype was observed at least ten times. The chain links TRBV6-1 to TRBJ2-1; the D is unclear. This CDR3 comprises 15 residues. Per germline, CDR1 MNHNS and CDR2 SASEGT. V dropped 2 bases and J dropped 3 bases, with 11 bases sitting between them. This CDR3 reads CASSEWASYYNEQFF. Here the CDR3 DNA reads TGTGCCAGCAGTGAATGGGCTAGTTACTACAATGAGCAGTTCTTC.

The chain joins TRBV7-9 to TRBJ2-5; D ambiguous. CDR1 and CDR2 (germline): SEHNR, FQNEAQ (reference sequence). Trimming left V 3 bases short and J 3 bases short, with 5 bases between. The CDR3 extends over 12 amino acids. CDR3 coding DNA: TGTGCCAGCAGCTTTGCGGAAGAGACCCAGTACTTC. Its translation is CASSFAEETQYF. Using reference TRBV7-9 and TRBJ2-5 for the parts outside the CDR3, the full variable domain is DTGVSQNPRHKITKRGQNVTFRCDPISEHNRLYWYRQTLGQGPEFLTYFQNEAQLEKSRLLSDRFSAERPKGSFSTLEIQRTEQGDSAMYLCASSFAEETQYFGPGTRLLVL.